The 30 T cell receptor beta chains below all came from one sample that was sequenced in a study of CD8+CD57+ T cells in acquired aplastic anemia. Researchers used genomic DNA as the template to profile TCR beta VDJ and CDR3. TCRdb reanalysed the reads using MiXCR and keeps one entry per CDR3 protein. The sample carries around 180,000 distinct CDR3 sequences, under 70% recorded once. The source material was sorted CD4+, CD8+, or CD8+CD57+ T cells (not recorded which) from PBMCs. The receptor set was obtained from a human donor with severe aplastic anemia or a healthy control (not recorded which).

This clonotype was observed at least ten times. The V and J genes are TRBV19 and TRBJ2-1; D gene unclear. The CDR3 is 13 residues long. With 4 bases removed from V and 0 bases from J, the gap between germline ends came to 4 bases. The germline CDR1 and CDR2 sequences are LNHDA and SQIVND (reference sequence). The CDR3: CASSTSSYNEQFF. The CDR3 DNA follows: TGTGCCAGTAGTACTAGCTCCTACAATGAGCAGTTCTTC.

Only one count was recorded for this clonotype. The chain is built from TRBV19 and TRBJ1-6; possibly TRBD1 for D (6 bases). V was clipped by 3 bases and J by 6 bases, with 15 bases between them. The CDR3 runs to 16 residues. Germline CDR1 is LNHDA and CDR2 is SQIVND (reference sequence). The CDR3 protein is CASSMKGGGFNSPLHF. In DNA form, the CDR3 reads TGTGCCAGTAGTATGAAGGGGGGAGGGTTTAATTCACCCCTCCACTTT. The full variable domain, in which reference TRBV19 and TRBJ1-6 provide the parts outside the CDR3, is DGGITQSPKYLFRKEGQNVTLSCEQNLNHDAMYWYRQDPGQGLRLIYYSQIVNDFQKGDIAEGYSVSREKKESFPLTVTSAQKNPTAFYLCASSMKGGGFNSPLHFGNGTRLTVT.

CDR3 region: CSVGRDTNNYGYTF. In nucleotides, the CDR3 is TGCAGCGTTGGTAGGGACACCAATAACTATGGCTACACCTTC. The V call is TRBV29-1, the J call TRBJ1-2, with D possibly matching TRBD1 (6 bases). Trimming took off 4 bases at V and 1 base at J, with 13 bases between the two ends. Germline CDR1 reads SQVTM; CDR2 reads ANQGSEA. This CDR3 is 14 amino acids long.

V usage is TRBV24-1 and J usage is TRBJ2-7; a possible D gene is TRBD2 (5 bases). Germline assignment: CDR1 KGHDR and CDR2 SFDVKD. The V end lost 3 bases, the J end lost 2 bases, and 10 bases lay between the germline ends. The CDR3 spans 14 residues. As DNA, the CDR3 is TGTGCCACCAGTGATGAGGACGGGACCTACGAGCAGTACTTC. Translation gives CATSDEDGTYEQYF.

The V call is TRBV24-1, the J call TRBJ2-3, with 7 bases that match TRBD1. Germline V lookup: CDR1 KGHDR, CDR2 SFDVKD. The CDR3 runs to 15 residues. With 2 bases clipped from V and 4 bases from J, the junction kept 5 bases outside the gene matches. DNA for the CDR3: TGTGCCACCAGTGATTGGGGCACAGGGGCAGATACGCAGTATTTT. Encoded protein: CATSDWGTGADTQYF.

The V gene is TRBV2, the J gene TRBJ2-5; the D is unclear. V shed 3 bases and J shed 7 bases, with 9 bases lying between them. The CDR3 runs 12 residues. Germline CDR1 is SNHLY and CDR2 is FYNNEI. In DNA, the CDR3 is TGTGCCAGCAGTGACAGCTCTTGGACCCAGTACTTC. It encodes CASSDSSWTQYF.

This rearrangement joins TRBV7-6 to TRBJ2-7; 7 bases agree with TRBD1. The DNA end favors TRBJ2-5, so the J call may be wrong. The CDR3 contains 17 residues. The germline CDR1 and CDR2 sequences are SGHVS and FNYEAQ. CDR3 amino acids: CASSLVVGTAIQETQYF. Written as DNA, the CDR3 is TGTGCCAGCAGCTTAGTCGTCGGGACAGCGATACAAGAGACCCAGTACTTC.

This clonotype was detected a few times. A read error may be the cause here, since a much bigger clone is one base away. The rearrangement links TRBV7-2 to TRBJ1-1, with D unclear. The germline V gene encodes CDR1 SGHTA and CDR2 FQGNSA. The CDR3 loop spans 13 amino acids. Trimming pared 3 bases from V and 1 base from J, leaving 6 bases between. CDR3 amino acids: CASSFTENTEAFF. The CDR3 nucleotides read TGTGCCAGCAGCTTTACAGAGAACACTGAAGCTTTCTTT. Supplemented by reference TRBV7-2 and TRBJ1-1, the full variable domain reads GAGVSQSPSNKVTEKGKDVELRCDPISGHTALYWYRQSLGQGLEFLIYFQGNSAPDKSGLPSDRFSAERTGGSVSTLTIQRTQQEDSAVYLCASSFTENTEAFFGQGTRLTVV.

Comment on this clonotype: This clone may be a read error of a much larger clone one base away. The CDR3 does not close with the conserved phenylalanine or tryptophan, likely indicating a read error. This chain joins TRBV30 and TRBJ1-6; no clear D gene. In germline, CDR1 is GTSNPN, CDR2 SVGIG (reference sequence). V was cut by 3 bases and J by 4 bases, with 10 bases left in between. CDR3 length equals 14 residues. The CDR3 loop is CAWSDDGYNSPLHY. CDR3 nucleotides: TGTGCCTGGAGCGACGACGGGTATAATTCACCCCTCCACTAT.

The chain is built from TRBV10-2 and TRBJ1-3, with a tentative D call TRBD1 (5 bases). The CDR3 loop spans 16 amino acids. CDR1 is WSHSY, CDR2 SAAADI, per germline. Between the trimmed V and J ends, which lost 3 bases and 0 bases, there was a span of 12 bases. The CDR3 bases are TGCGCCAGCAGTGAACAAAAGGGGATCTCTGGAAACACCATATATTTT. It encodes CASSEQKGISGNTIYF.

The chain couples TRBV5-1 to TRBJ2-1, with TRBD2 matching over 10 bases. This CDR3 region has 14 residues. Germline values: CDR1 SGHRS, CDR2 YFSETQ. The trim removed 7 bases at V and 6 bases at J, leaving 7 bases unmatched. CDR3: CASSESGGANEQFF. The CDR3 nucleotides read TGCGCCAGCTCTGAGAGCGGGGGGGCCAATGAGCAGTTCTTC.

In its sample, this clonotype was seen once. No conserved phenylalanine or tryptophan ends this CDR3, so it is likely a read error. The chain employs TRBV24-1 and TRBJ1-2, with a tentative D call TRBD1 (6 bases). The CDR3 has 13 amino acids. V was pared by 4 bases and J by 7 bases, with 12 bases between. Looked up from germline, CDR1 is KGHDR and CDR2 is SFDVKD. CDR3: CATSDRTGAGYTL. CDR3 nucleotide sequence: TGTGCCACCAGTGACCGGACGGGGGCTGGCTACACCCTC.

CDR3 coding DNA: TGCAGCGTTGGGCGGACAGGGTCAGGCATTCAGTACTTC. Translating it yields CSVGRTGSGIQYF. V and J are TRBV29-1 and TRBJ2-4; 8 positions agree with TRBD1. CDR1 is SQVTM and CDR2 is ANQGSEA in the germline V gene. This CDR3 is 13 amino acids long. After removal of 4 bases from V and 9 bases from J, the junction contained 8 bases not matched to a gene.

The chain carries TRBV25-1 and TRBJ2-1; D is possibly TRBD2 (6 bases). The CDR3 has 15 amino acids. CDR1 and CDR2 (germline): MGHDK, SYGVNS. V was pared by 2 bases and J by 6 bases, with 14 bases between. Here the CDR3 reads CASSEIADYTNEQFF. CDR3 nucleotide sequence: TGTGCCAGCAGTGAAATTGCGGACTACACCAATGAGCAGTTCTTC.

The chain is built from TRBV25-1 and TRBJ2-3; 7 bases are shared with TRBD2. Losses at the gene ends were 3 bases for V and 4 bases for J; bases not matched to a gene: 10. CDR1 and CDR2 (germline): MGHDK, SYGVNS. CDR3 length: 16 amino acids. CDR3 in amino acids: CASSEPGRDGADTQYF. The CDR3 DNA reads TGTGCCAGCAGTGAGCCAGGGAGGGATGGGGCAGATACGCAGTATTTT.

The chain links TRBV7-2 to TRBJ1-2, with D uncertain. CDR3 length: 17 amino acids. Trimming removed 3 bases at V and 6 bases at J, with 23 bases between. Per germline, CDR1 SGHTA and CDR2 FQGNSA. CDR3 in amino acids: CASSFDPLRARLDGYTF. CDR3 nucleotides: TGTGCCAGCAGCTTTGACCCACTGAGGGCCAGATTGGATGGCTACACCTTC.

CDR3 bases: TGTGCCAGCAGCGATACCGGGAGAACCGCCCTAGAGACCCAGTACTTC. Translation: CASSDTGRTALETQYF. The V gene is TRBV9, the J gene TRBJ2-5, with D possibly being TRBD2 (6 bases). The CDR3 is made up of 16 amino acids. CDR1 is SGDLS, CDR2 YYNGEE, per germline. The ends were cut back, 3 bases at V and 4 bases at J, with 19 bases in the middle. Full variable domain (outside the CDR3, taken from reference TRBV9 and TRBJ2-5): DSGVTQTPKHLITATGQRVTLRCSPRSGDLSVYWYQQSLDQGLQFLIQYYNGEERAKGNILERFSAQQFPDLHSELNLSSLELGDSALYFCASSDTGRTALETQYFGPGTRLLVL.

This clonotype was recorded only once. J is TRBJ1-6 and V is TRBV7-2, with 7 positions matching TRBD1. Trimming took 6 bases from V and 5 from J; bases not matched to a gene: 7. Germline V gene lookup returns CDR1 SGHTA and CDR2 FQGNSA. The CDR3 is made up of 15 amino acids. The CDR3 spells CASRSMGQHNSPLHF. CDR3 DNA: TGTGCCAGCAGATCAATGGGACAGCATAATTCACCCCTCCACTTT.

In the case of this clonotype: The junction departs from germline at one end; a sequencing error may be responsible. The chain combines TRBV19 with TRBJ1-1; D not certain. The CDR3 contains 14 residues. Germline CDR1 LNHDA, CDR2 SQIVND (reference sequence). CDR3 DNA sequence: TGTGCCAGTAGTTATGCCGGTATGAGCACTGCAGCTTTCTTT. As protein: CASSYAGMSTAAFF.

The chain is built from TRBV28 and TRBJ1-4, with TRBD1 as a possible D gene (6 bases). The germline V gene has CDR1 MDHEN and CDR2 SYDVKM. With 4 bases removed from V and 8 bases from J, the gap between germline ends came to 11 bases. The CDR3 has 13 residues. The CDR3 DNA is TGTGCCAGCAGTTGGGGGGGGCAGGAAAAACTGTTTTTT. The encoded protein is CASSWGGQEKLFF.

The genes are TRBV7-9 and TRBJ2-7; 7 positions agree with TRBD1. Trimming took 1 base from V and 4 from J; bases not matched to a gene: 4. CDR3 length equals 14 residues. Germline loops: CDR1 SEHNR, CDR2 FQNEAQ (reference sequence). This CDR3 reads CASSLDDRAYEQYF. In nucleotides, the CDR3 is TGTGCCAGCAGCTTAGATGACAGGGCGTACGAGCAGTACTTC.

This clonotype was detected ten times or more. The chain uses TRBV7-3 and TRBJ1-1; D unclear. This CDR3 spans 16 amino acids. V was pared by 1 base and J by 2 bases, with 14 bases between. Germline CDR1 and CDR2: SGHTA and FQGTGA. CDR3 region: CASSLIWSTENTEAFF. The CDR3 DNA is TGTGCCAGCAGCTTAATTTGGTCAACGGAAAACACTGAAGCTTTCTTT. The variable domain in full, completed from reference TRBV7-3 and TRBJ1-1, reads GAGVSQTPSNKVTEKGKYVELRCDPISGHTALYWYRQSLGQGPEFLIYFQGTGAADDSGLPNDRFFAVRPEGSVSTLKIQRTERGDSAVYLCASSLIWSTENTEAFFGQGTRLTVV.

The chain recombines TRBV4-2 with TRBJ2-3, with 9 bases that match TRBD2. Germline CDR1 reads LGHNA; CDR2 reads YNFKEQ. Trimming removed 4 bases from V and 11 bases from J; junction bases left unmatched: 13. CDR3 length: 15 amino acids. As DNA, the CDR3 is TGTGCCAGCAGCCTTGGTAGGCGGGGGGGCAATGAGCAGTATTTT. This gives the protein CASSLGRRGGNEQYF.

This clonotype was counted ten times or more. The gene calls are TRBV7-8 and TRBJ1-6, with 7 bases identical to TRBD1. The CDR3 extends over 15 amino acids. Losses at the gene ends were 5 bases for V and 6 bases for J; bases not matched to a gene: 7. Looked up from germline, CDR1 is SGHVS and CDR2 is FQNEAQ. CDR3 DNA: TGTGCCAGCAGCGAGACAGGGTCGGGTAATTCACCCCTCCACTTT. Amino acid sequence: CASSETGSGNSPLHF.

This clonotype appeared once. The rearrangement joins TRBV10-3 to TRBJ1-4, with D uncertain. This CDR3 is 14 amino acids long. The germline V gene has CDR1 ENHRY and CDR2 SYGVKD. Trimming shortened V by 2 bases and J by 8 bases, and 12 bases separated the two germline ends. This CDR3 reads CAISEEGLREKLFF. The CDR3 coding sequence is TGTGCCATCAGTGAGGAAGGGTTACGGGAAAAACTGTTTTTT.

The genes are TRBV2 and TRBJ1-1; 7 nucleotides match TRBD1. Germline assignment: CDR1 SNHLY and CDR2 FYNNEI. The ends lost 6 bases at V and 3 bases at J; junction bases unmatched: 7. This CDR3 comprises 14 residues. The CDR3 nucleotides read TGTGCCAGCAGGAGACAGGGAGGGGACACTGAAGCTTTCTTT. Its translation: CASRRQGGDTEAFF.

This clonotype was seen many times. This chain connects TRBV6-2 or TRBV6-3 to TRBJ2-1, with D perhaps TRBD1 (6 bases). Trimming pared 7 bases from V and 11 bases from J, leaving 18 bases between. CDR1 is MNHEY, CDR2 SVGEGT, per germline. The CDR3 loop spans 13 amino acids. CDR3 region: CASTTGQTLQQFF. The CDR3 DNA reads TGTGCCAGCACCACAGGGCAGACCCTACAGCAGTTCTTC.

The chain links TRBV10-3 to TRBJ1-1; possible D gene TRBD1, 6 bases. CDR3 length: 15 residues. Germline loops: CDR1 ENHRY, CDR2 SYGVKD. V was trimmed by 8 bases and J by 1 base, leaving 17 bases between them. CDR3: CAIAPLGGANTEAFF. The CDR3 bases are TGTGCCATCGCACCCCTCGGGGGGGCGAACACTGAAGCTTTCTTT.

V is TRBV24-1 and J is TRBJ1-2; the match to TRBD1 covers 7 bases. The V and J ends lost 5 bases and 6 bases, in that order; junction bases with no gene match: 11. Germline loops: CDR1 KGHDR, CDR2 SFDVKD. The CDR3 consists of 15 residues. CDR3 sequence: CATSVSTGSEDGYTF. In nucleotides, the CDR3 is TGTGCCACCAGTGTTTCGACAGGGTCGGAGGATGGCTACACCTTC.

The chain uses TRBV15 and TRBJ2-2; tentative D call: TRBD2 (6 bases). Between the trimmed V and J ends, which lost 0 bases and 0 bases, there was a span of 8 bases. The CDR3 is made up of 16 amino acids. Germline CDR1 LNHNV, CDR2 YYDKDF (reference sequence). Written as DNA, the CDR3 is TGTGCCACCAGCAGAGATTGGGGGGCGAACACCGGGGAGCTGTTTTTT. Its translation: CATSRDWGANTGELFF.